The 14 T cell receptor beta chains below all came from one sample that was sequenced in a study of shared clonotypes between healthy human individuals. Only CD45RO-negative cells positively selected for CCR7 counted as naive CD8 cells, so terminally differentiated effector memory CD45RA+ cells were excluded. This table comes from immunoSEQ multiplex PCR, and its TCRdb copy is limited to in-frame clones, with some not included. The table shows about 1,800,000 clones, with approximately 95% occurring only once. Sequenced input: naive CD8+ T cells sorted from blood. Source of these receptors: a man between 18 and 29 years old in good health.

The CDR3 nucleotides are TGCGCCAGCAGCCAAACTGCCGGGACAGGGAGTAATTATGGCTACACCTTC. It yields the protein CASSQTAGTGSNYGYTF. The chain combines TRBV4-1 with TRBJ1-2, with 9 bases matching TRBD1. CDR3 size: 17 residues. The V gene's germline CDR1 is MGHRA and CDR2 YSYEKL. V was clipped by 2 bases and J by 5 bases; unmatched bases: 12.

The chain joins TRBV11-2 to TRBJ2-1, with D perhaps being TRBD1 or TRBD2 (5 bases each). Trimming took 5 bases from V and 5 from J, leaving 13 bases between them. Germline V gene lookup returns CDR1 SGHAT and CDR2 FQNNGV. The CDR3 is 14 amino acids. The CDR3 DNA reads TGTGCCAGCAGCCCTGGGACGGTTAACAATGAGCAGTTCTTC. It specifies CASSPGTVNNEQFF.

In the case of this clone: Other DNA sequences from this sample encode an identical CDR3 as well. This chain joins TRBV9 and TRBJ2-7; tentative D call: TRBD1 (6 bases). Germline V gene data show CDR1 as SGDLS and CDR2 as YYNGEE. Trimming stripped 0 bases from V and 5 bases from J, with 9 bases between. CDR3 size: 13 residues. CDR3: CASSVVPGDEQYF. The CDR3 nucleotides read TGTGCCAGCAGCGTAGTGCCAGGGGACGAGCAGTACTTC.

This chain connects TRBV6-1 to TRBJ2-3; 12 bases align to TRBD2. The CDR3 has 14 residues. V gave up 4 bases and J gave up 6 bases; unmatched junction bases: 2. The V gene's germline CDR1 is MNHNS and CDR2 SASEGT. Here the CDR3 reads CASSAGTSGDTQYF. In nucleotides, the CDR3 is TGTGCCAGCAGTGCAGGGACTAGCGGGGATACGCAGTATTTT.

This chain links TRBV13 with TRBJ1-1, with D possibly TRBD1 on 5 matching bases. The germline V and J ends were trimmed by 5 bases and 1 base, with 14 bases remaining between them. The germline V gene has CDR1 PRHDT and CDR2 FYEKMQ (reference sequence). The CDR3 runs to 15 residues. The CDR3 region has the DNA TGTGCCAGCAGCCGGATCGAGGGGAAGAACACTGAAGCTTTCTTT. Its protein product is CASSRIEGKNTEAFF.

The rearrangement uses TRBV6-1 and TRBJ1-1, with 8 bases matching TRBD1. Germline V gene sequence: CDR1 MNHNS, CDR2 SASEGT. The CDR3 loop spans 12 amino acids. With V trimmed by 6 bases and J by 6 bases, 3 bases remained unmatched. CDR3 loop: CASSLGQAEAFF. The CDR3 DNA is TGTGCCAGCAGCCTGGGACAGGCTGAAGCTTTCTTT.

The chain couples TRBV27 to TRBJ1-4; D might be TRBD1 (5 bases). Germline CDR1 MNHEY, CDR2 SMNVEV (reference sequence). Trimming left V 5 bases short and J 2 bases short, with 12 bases between. The CDR3 runs to 15 residues. The DNA of the CDR3 is TGTGCCAGCAGTAGGAAGAGGGGCACTAATGAAAAACTGTTTTTT. Translation gives CASSRKRGTNEKLFF.

CDR3 sequence reads: CASGAALGGLSYNSPLHF. The CDR3 DNA reads TGTGCCAGCGGAGCGGCGCTAGGGGGCCTCTCCTATAATTCACCCCTCCACTTT. V gene TRBV2 combines with J gene TRBJ1-6; 7 nucleotides align to TRBD1. Per germline, CDR1 SNHLY and CDR2 FYNNEI. The CDR3 spans 18 residues. Trimming cost V 8 bases and J 0 bases; bases outside gene matches: 13.

This sequence joins TRBV4-1 and TRBJ2-7, with TRBD2 matching over 8 bases. The CDR3 runs 15 residues. Germline trimming cut 0 bases from V and 3 bases from J; bases unmatched to any gene: 4. Germline values: CDR1 MGHRA, CDR2 YSYEKL. The CDR3 loop is CASSQEPGTSYEQYF. Written as DNA, the CDR3 is TGCGCCAGCAGCCAAGAGCCCGGGACTAGCTACGAGCAGTACTTC.

The CDR3: CAIRGTSGIDSYEQYF. Here the CDR3 DNA reads TGTGCCATCAGGGGGACTAGCGGGATTGACTCCTACGAGCAGTACTTC. The V and J genes are TRBV10-3 and TRBJ2-7, with 13 positions matching TRBD2. CDR1 is ENHRY, CDR2 SYGVKD, per germline. V lost 6 bases and J lost 0; bases outside the gene matches: 5. The CDR3 is made up of 16 amino acids.

The J gene is TRBJ2-2, the V gene TRBV27, with D unclear. V was clipped by 2 bases and J by 4 bases, with 11 bases between them. Per the germline V gene, CDR1 is MNHEY and CDR2 is SMNVEV (reference sequence). The CDR3 length is 15 residues. CDR3 sequence: CASSLLGGSTGELFF. CDR3 DNA: TGTGCCAGCAGTTTACTGGGTGGCAGCACCGGGGAGCTGTTTTTT.

A note on this clone: Other DNA sequences in the same sample also yield this CDR3. The V call is TRBV7-2, the J call TRBJ2-7; D may be TRBD1 (6 bases). Germline lookup yields CDR1 SGHTA and CDR2 FQGNSA. This CDR3 has 13 amino acids. V was cut by 3 bases and J by 7 bases, with 13 bases left in between. The chain's CDR3 is CASSFPGAGEQYF. CDR3 nucleotide sequence: TGTGCCAGCAGCTTTCCAGGGGCAGGGGAGCAGTACTTC. The full variable domain, its missing parts supplied by reference TRBV7-2 and TRBJ2-7, is GAGVSQSPSNKVTEKGKDVELRCDPISGHTALYWYRQSLGQGLEFLIYFQGNSAPDKSGLPSDRFSAERTGGSVSTLTIQRTQQEDSAVYLCASSFPGAGEQYFGPGTRLTVT.

V and J are TRBV28 and TRBJ2-1; D is uncertain. Germline loops: CDR1 MDHEN, CDR2 SYDVKM. The CDR3 sequence is 18 residues long. V gave up 4 bases and J gave up 0 bases, with 19 bases separating them. CDR3 coding DNA: TGTGCCAGCAGTTATGCCTACTTGGGCCCGAGCTCCTACAATGAGCAGTTCTTC. Translating gives CASSYAYLGPSSYNEQFF.

The CDR3 sequence: CASRMVGTYNEQFF. The CDR3 DNA sequence: TGTGCCAGCAGGATGGTGGGAACTTACAATGAGCAGTTCTTC. The J gene is TRBJ2-1, the V gene TRBV27; no clear D. This CDR3 contains 14 residues. Between the trimmed V and J ends, which lost 6 bases and 4 bases, there was a span of 13 bases. Per the germline V gene, CDR1 is MNHEY and CDR2 is SMNVEV (reference sequence).